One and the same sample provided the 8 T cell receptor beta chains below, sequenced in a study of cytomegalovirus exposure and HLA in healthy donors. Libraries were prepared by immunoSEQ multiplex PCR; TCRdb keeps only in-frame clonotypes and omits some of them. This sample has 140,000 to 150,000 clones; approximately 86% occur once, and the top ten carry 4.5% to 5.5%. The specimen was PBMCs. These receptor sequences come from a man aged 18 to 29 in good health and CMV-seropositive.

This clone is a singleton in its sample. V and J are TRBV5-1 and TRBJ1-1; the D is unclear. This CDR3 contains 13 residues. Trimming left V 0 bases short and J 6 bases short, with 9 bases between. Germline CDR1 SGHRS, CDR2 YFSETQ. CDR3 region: CASSLGQDAEAFF. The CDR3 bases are TGCGCCAGCAGCTTGGGTCAGGATGCTGAAGCTTTCTTT.

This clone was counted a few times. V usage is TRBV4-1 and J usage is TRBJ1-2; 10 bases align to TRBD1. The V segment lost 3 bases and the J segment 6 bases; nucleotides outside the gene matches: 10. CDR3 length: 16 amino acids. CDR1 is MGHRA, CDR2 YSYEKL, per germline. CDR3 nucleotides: TGCGCCAGCAGCCACCAGAACCGGGACAGGGGTGATGGCTACACCTTC. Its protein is CASSHQNRDRGDGYTF.

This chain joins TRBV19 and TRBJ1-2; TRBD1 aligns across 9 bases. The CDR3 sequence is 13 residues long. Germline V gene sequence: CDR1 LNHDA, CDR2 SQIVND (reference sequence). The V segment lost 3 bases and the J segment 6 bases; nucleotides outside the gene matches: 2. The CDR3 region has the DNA TGTGCCAGTAGTATCAGGACAGGGGATGGCTACACCTTC. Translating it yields CASSIRTGDGYTF.

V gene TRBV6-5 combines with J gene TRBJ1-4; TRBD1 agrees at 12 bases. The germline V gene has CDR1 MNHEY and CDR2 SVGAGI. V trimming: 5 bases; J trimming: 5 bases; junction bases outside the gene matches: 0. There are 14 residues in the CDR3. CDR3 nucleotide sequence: TGTGCCAGCAGTGGGACAGGGGGCAATGAAAAACTGTTTTTT. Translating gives CASSGTGGNEKLFF.

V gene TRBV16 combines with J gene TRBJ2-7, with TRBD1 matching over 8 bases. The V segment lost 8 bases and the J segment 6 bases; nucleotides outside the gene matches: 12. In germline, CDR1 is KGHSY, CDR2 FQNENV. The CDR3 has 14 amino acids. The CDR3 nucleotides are TGTGCCAGCGGTTCTCAGACAGGGGTTCGCGAGCAGTACTTC. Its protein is CASGSQTGVREQYF. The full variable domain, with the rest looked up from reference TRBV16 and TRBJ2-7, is GEEVAQTPKHLVRGEGQKAKLYCAPIKGHSYVFWYQQVLKNEFKFLISFQNENVFDETGMPKERFSAKCLPNSPCSLEIQATKLEDSAVYFCASGSQTGVREQYFGPGTRLTVT.

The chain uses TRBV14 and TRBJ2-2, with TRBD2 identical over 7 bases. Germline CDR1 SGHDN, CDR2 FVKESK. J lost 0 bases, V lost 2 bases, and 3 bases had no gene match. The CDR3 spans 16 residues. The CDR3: CASSQYGGTNTGELFF. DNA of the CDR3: TGTGCCAGCAGCCAATACGGGGGGACGAACACCGGGGAGCTGTTTTTT.

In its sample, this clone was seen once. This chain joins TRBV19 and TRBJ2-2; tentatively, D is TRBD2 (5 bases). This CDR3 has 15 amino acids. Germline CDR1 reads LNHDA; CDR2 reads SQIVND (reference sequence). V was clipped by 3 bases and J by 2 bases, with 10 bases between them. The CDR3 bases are TGTGCCAGTAGTATTTTCGGACTTAACACCGGGGAGCTGTTTTTT. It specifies CASSIFGLNTGELFF.

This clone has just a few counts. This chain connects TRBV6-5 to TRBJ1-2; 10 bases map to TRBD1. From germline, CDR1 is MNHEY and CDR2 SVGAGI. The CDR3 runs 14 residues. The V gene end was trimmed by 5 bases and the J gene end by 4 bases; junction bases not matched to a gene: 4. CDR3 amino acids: CASSEDRGGYGYTF. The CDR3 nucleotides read TGTGCCAGCAGTGAGGACAGGGGGGGCTATGGCTACACCTTC.